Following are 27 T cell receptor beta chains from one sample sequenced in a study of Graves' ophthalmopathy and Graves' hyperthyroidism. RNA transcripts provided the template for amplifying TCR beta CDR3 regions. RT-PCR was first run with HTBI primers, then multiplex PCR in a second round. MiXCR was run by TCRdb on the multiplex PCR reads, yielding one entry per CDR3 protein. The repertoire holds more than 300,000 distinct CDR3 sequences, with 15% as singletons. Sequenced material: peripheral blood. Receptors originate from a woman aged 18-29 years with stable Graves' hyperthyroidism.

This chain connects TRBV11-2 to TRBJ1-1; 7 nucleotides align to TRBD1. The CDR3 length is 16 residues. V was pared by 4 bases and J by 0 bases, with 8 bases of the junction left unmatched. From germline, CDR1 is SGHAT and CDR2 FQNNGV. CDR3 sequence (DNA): TGTGCCAGCAGCTCGCCGGGACAGCTTATGAACACTGAAGCTTTCTTT. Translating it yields CASSSPGQLMNTEAFF.

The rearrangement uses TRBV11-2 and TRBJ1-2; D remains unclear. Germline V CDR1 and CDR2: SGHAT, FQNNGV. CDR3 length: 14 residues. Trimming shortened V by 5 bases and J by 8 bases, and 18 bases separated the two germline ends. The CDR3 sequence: CASSAYLLSGGYTF. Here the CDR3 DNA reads TGTGCCAGCAGCGCGTACTTACTTTCGGGGGGCTACACCTTC.

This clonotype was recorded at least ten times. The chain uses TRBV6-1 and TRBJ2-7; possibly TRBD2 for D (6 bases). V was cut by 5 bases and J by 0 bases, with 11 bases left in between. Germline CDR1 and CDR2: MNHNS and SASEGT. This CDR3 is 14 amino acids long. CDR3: CASSLLEGSYEQYF. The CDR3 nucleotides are TGTGCCAGCAGTCTATTGGAGGGCTCCTACGAGCAGTACTTC.

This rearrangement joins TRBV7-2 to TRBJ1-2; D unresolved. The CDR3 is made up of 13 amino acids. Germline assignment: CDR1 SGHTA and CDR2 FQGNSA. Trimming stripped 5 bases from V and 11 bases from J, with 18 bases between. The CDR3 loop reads CASSPLLNVGYTF. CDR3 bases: TGTGCCAGCAGCCCTTTACTTAACGTTGGTTACACCTTC.

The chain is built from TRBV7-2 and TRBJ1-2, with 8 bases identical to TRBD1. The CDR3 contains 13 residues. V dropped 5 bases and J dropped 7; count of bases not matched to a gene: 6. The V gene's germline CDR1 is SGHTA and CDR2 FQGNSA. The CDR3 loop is CASSPDRAFGYTF. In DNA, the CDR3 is TGTGCCAGCAGCCCGGACAGGGCATTTGGCTACACCTTC.

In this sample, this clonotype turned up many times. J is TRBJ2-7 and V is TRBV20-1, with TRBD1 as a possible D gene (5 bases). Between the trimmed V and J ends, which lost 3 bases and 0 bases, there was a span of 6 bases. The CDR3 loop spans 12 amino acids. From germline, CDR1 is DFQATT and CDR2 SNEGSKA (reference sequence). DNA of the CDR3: TGCAGTGCTAGGGACACCTCCTACGAGCAGTACTTC. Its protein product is CSARDTSYEQYF.

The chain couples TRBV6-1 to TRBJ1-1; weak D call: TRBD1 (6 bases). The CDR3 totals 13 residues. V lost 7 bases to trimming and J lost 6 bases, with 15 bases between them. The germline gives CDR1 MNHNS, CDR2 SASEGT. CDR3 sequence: CASKDLGGSEAFF. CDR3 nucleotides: TGTGCCAGCAAGGATTTAGGGGGTTCTGAAGCTTTCTTT.

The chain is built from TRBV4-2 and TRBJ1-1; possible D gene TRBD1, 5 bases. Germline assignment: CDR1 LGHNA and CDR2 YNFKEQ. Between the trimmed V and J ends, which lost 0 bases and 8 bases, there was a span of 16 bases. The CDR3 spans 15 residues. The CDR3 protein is CASSQDAVGRDEAFF. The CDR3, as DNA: TGTGCCAGCAGCCAAGATGCGGTGGGACGGGACGAAGCTTTCTTT.

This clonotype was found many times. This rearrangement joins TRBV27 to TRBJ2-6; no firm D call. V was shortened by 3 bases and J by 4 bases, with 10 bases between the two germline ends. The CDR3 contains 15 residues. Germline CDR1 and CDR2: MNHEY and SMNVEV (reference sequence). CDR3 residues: CASSFWVAGANVLTF. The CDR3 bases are TGTGCCAGCAGTTTTTGGGTCGCAGGGGCCAACGTCCTGACTTTC.

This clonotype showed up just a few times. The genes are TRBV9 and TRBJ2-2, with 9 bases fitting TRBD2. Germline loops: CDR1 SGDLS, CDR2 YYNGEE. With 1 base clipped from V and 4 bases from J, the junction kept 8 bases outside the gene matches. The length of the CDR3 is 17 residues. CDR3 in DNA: TGTGCCAGCAGCGTAAACCGGCGGGGGGGCACCACCGGGGAGCTGTTTTTT. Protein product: CASSVNRRGGTTGELFF.

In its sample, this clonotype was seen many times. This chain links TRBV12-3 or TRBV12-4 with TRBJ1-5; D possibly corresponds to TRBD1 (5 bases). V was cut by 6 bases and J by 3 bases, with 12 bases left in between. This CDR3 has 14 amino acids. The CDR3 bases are TGTGCCAGCAGCTCCCTAGGGGACAATCAGCCCCAGCATTTT. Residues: CASSSLGDNQPQHF.

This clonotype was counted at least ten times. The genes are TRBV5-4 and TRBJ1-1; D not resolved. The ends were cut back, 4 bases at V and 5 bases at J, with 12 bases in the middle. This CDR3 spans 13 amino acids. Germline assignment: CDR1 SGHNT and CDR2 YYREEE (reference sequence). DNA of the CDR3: TGTGCCAGCAGCCGGACTTCAAGAACTGAAGCTTTCTTT. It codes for CASSRTSRTEAFF.

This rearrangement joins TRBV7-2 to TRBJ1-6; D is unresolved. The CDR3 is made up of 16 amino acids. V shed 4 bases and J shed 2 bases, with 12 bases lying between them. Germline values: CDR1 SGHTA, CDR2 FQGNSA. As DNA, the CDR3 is TGTGCCAGCAGCTGGGAGGGTTTGGCCTATAATTCACCCCTCCACTTT. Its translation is CASSWEGLAYNSPLHF. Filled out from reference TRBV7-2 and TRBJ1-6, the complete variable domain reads GAGVSQSPSNKVTEKGKDVELRCDPISGHTALYWYRQSLGQGLEFLIYFQGNSAPDKSGLPSDRFSAERTGGSVSTLTIQRTQQEDSAVYLCASSWEGLAYNSPLHFGNGTRLTVT.

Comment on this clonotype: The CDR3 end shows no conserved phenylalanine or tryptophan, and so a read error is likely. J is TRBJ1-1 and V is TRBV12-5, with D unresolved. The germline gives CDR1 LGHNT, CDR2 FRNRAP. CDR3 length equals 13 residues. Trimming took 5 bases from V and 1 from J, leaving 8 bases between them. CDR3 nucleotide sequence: TGTGCTAGTGGTGGGCAGAGGAACACTGAAGCTTTCGTT. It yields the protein CASGGQRNTEAFV.

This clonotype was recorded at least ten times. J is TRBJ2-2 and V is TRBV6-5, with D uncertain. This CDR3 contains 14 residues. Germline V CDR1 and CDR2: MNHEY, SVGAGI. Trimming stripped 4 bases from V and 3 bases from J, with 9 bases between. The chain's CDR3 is CASSLTPDTGELFF. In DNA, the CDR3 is TGTGCCAGCAGTTTAACCCCCGACACCGGGGAGCTGTTTTTT.

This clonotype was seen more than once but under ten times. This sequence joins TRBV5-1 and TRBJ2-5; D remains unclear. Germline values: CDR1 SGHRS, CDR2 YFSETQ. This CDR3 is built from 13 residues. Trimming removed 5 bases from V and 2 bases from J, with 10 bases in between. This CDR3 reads CASRGDVQETQYF. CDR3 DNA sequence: TGCGCCAGCAGAGGTGACGTACAAGAGACCCAGTACTTC.

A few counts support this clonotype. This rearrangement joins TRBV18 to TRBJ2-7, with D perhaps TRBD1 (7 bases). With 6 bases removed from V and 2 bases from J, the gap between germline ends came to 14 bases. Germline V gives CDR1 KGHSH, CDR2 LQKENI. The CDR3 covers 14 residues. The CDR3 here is CASSGGTDPYEQYF. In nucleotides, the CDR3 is TGTGCCAGCTCGGGCGGGACAGACCCCTACGAGCAGTACTTC. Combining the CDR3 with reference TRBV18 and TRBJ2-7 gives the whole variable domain NAGVMQNPRHLVRRRGQEARLRCSPMKGHSHVYWYRQLPEEGLKFMVYLQKENIIDESGMPKERFSAEFPKEGPSILRIQQVVRGDSAAYFCASSGGTDPYEQYFGPGTRLTVT.

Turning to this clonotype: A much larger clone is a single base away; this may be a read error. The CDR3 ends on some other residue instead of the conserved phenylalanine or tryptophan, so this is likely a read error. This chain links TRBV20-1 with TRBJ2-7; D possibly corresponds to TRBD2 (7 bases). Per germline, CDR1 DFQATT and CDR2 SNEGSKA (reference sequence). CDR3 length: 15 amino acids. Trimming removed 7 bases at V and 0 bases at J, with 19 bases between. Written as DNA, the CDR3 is TGCAGTGTAGGGGGAGGGGCCTCGAGCTCCTACGAGCAGTACTAC. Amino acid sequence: CSVGGGASSSYEQYY.

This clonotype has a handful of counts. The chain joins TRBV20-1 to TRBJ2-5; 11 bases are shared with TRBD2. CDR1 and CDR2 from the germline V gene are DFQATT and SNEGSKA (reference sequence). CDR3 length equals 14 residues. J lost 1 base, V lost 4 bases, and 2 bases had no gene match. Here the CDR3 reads CSAKTSGAQETQYF. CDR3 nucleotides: TGCAGTGCTAAGACTAGCGGGGCCCAAGAGACCCAGTACTTC.

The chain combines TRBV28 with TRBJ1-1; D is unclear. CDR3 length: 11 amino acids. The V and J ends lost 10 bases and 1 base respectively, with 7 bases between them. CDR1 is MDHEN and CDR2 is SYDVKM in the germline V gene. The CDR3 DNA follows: TGTGCCACCCACACGAACACTGAAGCTTTCTTT. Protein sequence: CATHTNTEAFF.

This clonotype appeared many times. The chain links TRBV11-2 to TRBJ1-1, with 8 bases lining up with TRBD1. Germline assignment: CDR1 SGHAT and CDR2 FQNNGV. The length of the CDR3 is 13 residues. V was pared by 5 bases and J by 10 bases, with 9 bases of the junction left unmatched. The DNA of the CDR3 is TGTGCCAGCAGCCACCCCGACAGGGGACGAGCTTTCTTT. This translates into CASSHPDRGRAFF. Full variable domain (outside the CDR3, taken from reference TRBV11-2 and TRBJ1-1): EAGVAQSPRYKIIEKRQSVAFWCNPISGHATLYWYQQILGQGPKLLIQFQNNGVVDDSQLPKDRFSAERLKGVDSTLKIQPAKLEDSAVYLCASSHPDRGRAFFGQGTRLTVV.

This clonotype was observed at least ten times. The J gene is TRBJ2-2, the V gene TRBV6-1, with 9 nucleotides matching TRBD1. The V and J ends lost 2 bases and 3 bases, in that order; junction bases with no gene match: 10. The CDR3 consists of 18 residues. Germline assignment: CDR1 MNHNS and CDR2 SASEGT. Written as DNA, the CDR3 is TGTGCCAGCAGTGAATTGGGAAACAGGGGGCGCGACACCGGGGAGCTGTTTTTT. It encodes CASSELGNRGRDTGELFF.

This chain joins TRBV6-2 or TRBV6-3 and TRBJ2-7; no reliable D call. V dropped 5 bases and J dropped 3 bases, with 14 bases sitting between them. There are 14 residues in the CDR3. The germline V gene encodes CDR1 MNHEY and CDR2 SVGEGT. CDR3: CASSGEGPDYEQYF. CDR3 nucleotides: TGTGCCAGCAGTGGTGAAGGACCCGACTACGAGCAGTACTTC.

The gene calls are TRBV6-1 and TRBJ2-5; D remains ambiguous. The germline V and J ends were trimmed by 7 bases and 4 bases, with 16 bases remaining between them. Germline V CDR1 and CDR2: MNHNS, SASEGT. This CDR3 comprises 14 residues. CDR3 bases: TGTGCCAGCATCCAGGCCGCCGGTGGAGAGACCCAGTACTTC. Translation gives CASIQAAGGETQYF.

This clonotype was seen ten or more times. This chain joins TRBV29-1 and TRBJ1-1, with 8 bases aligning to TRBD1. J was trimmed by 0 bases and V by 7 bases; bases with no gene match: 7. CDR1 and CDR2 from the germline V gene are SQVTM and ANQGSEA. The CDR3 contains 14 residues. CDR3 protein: CSAQVTGVNTEAFF. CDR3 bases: TGCAGCGCCCAAGTGACAGGGGTGAACACTGAAGCTTTCTTT.

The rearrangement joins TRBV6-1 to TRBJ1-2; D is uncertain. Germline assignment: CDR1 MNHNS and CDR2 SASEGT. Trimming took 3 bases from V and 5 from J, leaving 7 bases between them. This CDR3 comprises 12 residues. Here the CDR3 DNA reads TGTGCCAGCAGTGACGGAATATATGGCTACACCTTC. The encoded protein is CASSDGIYGYTF.

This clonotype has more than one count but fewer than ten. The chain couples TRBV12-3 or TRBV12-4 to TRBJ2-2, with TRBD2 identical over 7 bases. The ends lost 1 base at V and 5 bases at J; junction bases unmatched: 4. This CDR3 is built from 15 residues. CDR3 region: CASSLGRGITGELFF. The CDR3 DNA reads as TGTGCCAGCAGTTTAGGGCGGGGGATTACCGGGGAGCTGTTTTTT.